What follows are 20 T cell receptor beta chains derived from one specimen sequenced in a study of Graves' ophthalmopathy and Graves' hyperthyroidism. Using RNA transcripts, the TCR beta CDR3 regions were amplified. RT-PCR in the first round used HTBI primers; a second-round multiplex PCR followed. TCRdb re-called the multiplex PCR reads through MiXCR, storing one row per CDR3 protein. The repertoire consists of 200,000 to 250,000 distinct CDR3 sequences, with under 25% occurring once and the leading ten covering roughly 44%. The sequencing sample was made of peripheral blood. The source of these receptors is a woman aged 45 to 65 with Graves' ophthalmopathy.

In its sample, this clonotype was seen many times. This chain connects TRBV30 to TRBJ1-2; D gene uncertain. This CDR3 has 12 amino acids. V was cut by 1 base and J by 7 bases, with 10 bases left in between. Germline-derived CDR1 and CDR2 are GTSNPN and SVGIG (reference sequence). The CDR3 protein is CAWSAARGGYTF. The CDR3 DNA reads TGTGCCTGGAGTGCGGCCCGCGGTGGCTACACCTTC.

This clonotype has ten or more counts. The chain links TRBV6-1 to TRBJ2-5; D perhaps matches TRBD2 (7 bases). The CDR3 length is 14 residues. Trimming shortened V by 5 bases and J by 5 bases, and 15 bases separated the two germline ends. Per the germline V gene, CDR1 is MNHNS and CDR2 is SASEGT. The CDR3 protein is CASSPPGGAETQYF. The CDR3 nucleotides read TGTGCCAGCAGTCCCCCGGGGGGCGCGGAGACCCAGTACTTC.

This clonotype was seen repeatedly, ten times or more. This chain uses TRBV7-3 with TRBJ2-5; D call uncertain. Germline V gene sequence: CDR1 SGHTA, CDR2 FQGTGA. Trimming stripped 1 base from V and 3 bases from J, with 6 bases between. This CDR3 is built from 13 residues. The CDR3 region is CASSLNREETQYF. The DNA of the CDR3 is TGTGCCAGCAGCTTAAACCGCGAAGAGACCCAGTACTTC.

The table lists this clonotype with a few counts. The chain recombines TRBV6-1 with TRBJ2-1; TRBD2 aligns across 9 bases. The V gene end was trimmed by 3 bases and the J gene end by 6 bases; junction bases not matched to a gene: 3. Germline CDR1 reads MNHNS; CDR2 reads SASEGT. The CDR3 sequence is 14 residues long. The CDR3 here is CASSEAGGPNEQFF. The CDR3 DNA sequence: TGTGCCAGCAGTGAGGCGGGAGGGCCCAATGAGCAGTTCTTC.

This clonotype occurred many times. The rearrangement uses TRBV19 and TRBJ2-4, with 12 bases lining up with TRBD1. Per germline, CDR1 LNHDA and CDR2 SQIVND (reference sequence). This CDR3 contains 15 residues. Unmatched junction bases numbered 13, after V lost 5 bases and J lost 14 bases. The chain's CDR3 is CASSPSRDRGRDKYF. The DNA for the CDR3 is TGTGCCAGTAGTCCATCCCGGGACAGGGGGCGCGATAAGTACTTC.

This clonotype was seen ten or more times. The CDR3 region is CASSLTGLWPYF. The CDR3 coding sequence is TGTGCCAGCAGCTTAACAGGGCTTTGGCCATACTTC. This chain uses TRBV7-2 with TRBJ2-5, with TRBD1 as a possible D gene (6 bases). Germline V gene sequence: CDR1 SGHTA, CDR2 FQGNSA. Trimming took off 2 bases at V and 14 bases at J, with 15 bases between the two ends. This CDR3 is 12 amino acids long.

This clonotype came up many times. The chain links TRBV6-2 or TRBV6-3 to TRBJ1-5, with 9 bases fitting TRBD1. CDR3 length: 16 residues. Germline V CDR1 and CDR2: MNHEY, SVGEGT. With V trimmed by 6 bases and J by 2 bases, 8 bases remained unmatched. The CDR3 nucleotides are TGTGCCAGCAGAACCCGGGACAGGGCGGGCAATCAGCCCCAGCATTTT. Protein: CASRTRDRAGNQPQHF.

This clonotype was seen a single time. The rearrangement links TRBV12-3 or TRBV12-4 to TRBJ2-7; D is possibly TRBD2 (7 bases). V lost 6 bases, J lost 3 bases, and 15 bases lay in between. The CDR3 sequence is 14 residues long. The CDR3 region is CASRAEGGLYEQYF. The CDR3 nucleotides read TGTGCCAGCAGGGCCGAGGGGGGGCTCTACGAGCAGTACTTC.

The sample holds many counts of this clonotype. This chain links TRBV6-1 with TRBJ2-7; 11 bases line up with TRBD2. CDR1 and CDR2 (germline): MNHNS, SASEGT. V lost 7 bases, J lost 3 bases, and 5 bases stayed unmatched. The CDR3 extends over 14 amino acids. The DNA for the CDR3 is TGTGCCAGCACCCCCGGGACTAGCGGCTACGAGCAGTACTTC. It yields the protein CASTPGTSGYEQYF.

This clonotype has a count of ten or more. The V call is TRBV6-1, the J call TRBJ2-7; perhaps TRBD2 as D (6 bases). Germline CDR1 reads MNHNS; CDR2 reads SASEGT. Trimming pared 6 bases from V and 0 bases from J, leaving 15 bases between. This CDR3 spans 15 amino acids. The CDR3 DNA reads as TGTGCCAGCAGGACCGGGACTCAAATCTCCTACGAGCAGTACTTC. Its protein product is CASRTGTQISYEQYF.

This clonotype has at least ten counts. This chain joins TRBV9 and TRBJ2-7; TRBD2 is a possible D gene (6 bases). Deletions cut 4 bases from V and 3 bases from J, with 20 bases between. Germline CDR1 SGDLS, CDR2 YYNGEE. The length of the CDR3 is 16 residues. DNA for the CDR3: TGTGCCAGCAGCAAAAGAGATGCGGGGATCTACTACGAGCAGTACTTC. Protein sequence: CASSKRDAGIYYEQYF.

A few counts support this clonotype. V and J are TRBV30 and TRBJ1-2, with 9 bases fitting TRBD1. Germline CDR1 GTSNPN, CDR2 SVGIG (reference sequence). V lost 3 bases to trimming and J lost 10 bases; unmatched junction nucleotides: 6. This CDR3 region has 12 residues. CDR3 sequence reads: CAWSGTGWDYTF. The DNA of the CDR3 is TGTGCCTGGAGCGGGACAGGGTGGGACTACACCTTC.

Many counts were recorded for this clonotype. V usage is TRBV30 and J usage is TRBJ2-5, with D unclear. The ends were cut back, 0 bases at V and 5 bases at J, with 10 bases in the middle. The CDR3 covers 13 residues. Germline lookup yields CDR1 GTSNPN and CDR2 SVGIG (reference sequence). The CDR3 DNA sequence: TGTGCCTGGAGTGTACATGGGCGGGAGACCCAGTACTTC. This translates into CAWSVHGRETQYF.

The rearrangement links TRBV25-1 to TRBJ2-5; TRBD2 matches 9 bases. The CDR3 covers 16 residues. The V and J ends lost 5 bases and 5 bases, in that order; junction bases with no gene match: 12. Germline assignment: CDR1 MGHDK and CDR2 SYGVNS. The CDR3 is CASSRREGPGVETQYF. In DNA form, the CDR3 reads TGTGCCAGCAGTCGGCGGGAGGGCCCAGGAGTGGAGACCCAGTACTTC.

This clonotype was observed a few times. The CDR3 DNA follows: TGTGCCAGCAGCTTAGCGCAGGGAACCGGAAACACCATATATTTT. Translated: CASSLAQGTGNTIYF. V gene TRBV7-2 combines with J gene TRBJ1-3; maybe TRBD1 (5 bases). Between the trimmed V and J ends, which lost 0 bases and 4 bases, there was a span of 10 bases. This CDR3 is built from 15 residues. The germline V gene has CDR1 SGHTA and CDR2 FQGNSA.

The chain recombines TRBV5-8 with TRBJ1-1; TRBD1 agrees at 8 bases. V shed 0 bases and J 6 bases; nucleotides not matched to a gene: 10. The CDR3 covers 16 residues. CDR1 is SGHTS, CDR2 YDEGEE, per germline. This CDR3 reads CASSLVSGQGVAEAFF. In nucleotides, the CDR3 is TGTGCCAGCAGCTTGGTTAGCGGACAGGGTGTCGCTGAAGCTTTCTTT.

The table lists this clonotype with many counts. In nucleotides, the CDR3 is TGTGCCAGCAGTTTCGTGCAGCACGCTGGGGCCAACGTCCTGACTTTC. Residues: CASSFVQHAGANVLTF. J is TRBJ2-6 and V is TRBV12-3 or TRBV12-4; D remains unclear. V dropped 3 bases and J dropped 2 bases, with 11 bases sitting between them. There are 16 residues in the CDR3.

The chain carries TRBV28 and TRBJ2-7; a weak D match, TRBD2 (5 bases). There are 14 residues in the CDR3. V was cut by 3 bases and J by 2 bases, with 11 bases left in between. CDR1 is MDHEN, CDR2 SYDVKM, per germline. The CDR3 DNA follows: TGTGCCAGCAGTTTGCTTCGGGGTCCCTACGAGCAGTACTTC. It yields the protein CASSLLRGPYEQYF.

This clonotype has only a few counts. V is TRBV20-1 and J is TRBJ1-5; D unclear. Germline V gene sequence: CDR1 DFQATT, CDR2 SNEGSKA (reference sequence). Trimming removed 0 bases at V and 3 bases at J, with 9 bases between. CDR3 size: 14 residues. The CDR3 DNA is TGCAGTGCTAGAGACTGGGGAGTCAATCAGCCCCAGCATTTT. This translates into CSARDWGVNQPQHF.

This clonotype was counted at least ten times. The CDR3 nucleotides are TGTGCCAGCAGTTTTGGATGGGGAGGATACACCTTC. Amino acid sequence: CASSFGWGGYTF. This rearrangement joins TRBV12-3 or TRBV12-4 to TRBJ1-2; the D is unclear. The CDR3 runs to 12 residues. V was pared by 3 bases and J by 11 bases, with 13 bases between.